These 2 T cell receptor beta chains share one sample of origin, sequenced in a study of cytomegalovirus exposure and HLA in healthy donors. Assay used: immunoSEQ multiplex PCR; TCRdb lists only in-frame clones, some missing. Of some 150,000 clones in the sample, about 89% were seen once. The specimen was PBMCs. The receptors come from a woman aged 18-29 years in good health and CMV-seropositive.

This clone has more than one count but fewer than ten. J is TRBJ2-7 and V is TRBV9; 8 bases agree with TRBD1. There are 14 residues in the CDR3. CDR1 and CDR2 (germline): SGDLS, YYNGEE. V was clipped by 4 bases and J by 6 bases; unmatched bases: 9. The CDR3 DNA sequence: TGTGCCAGCAGCCTTGGACAGGGTCCCGGCGAGCAGTACTTC. It codes for CASSLGQGPGEQYF.

The V call is TRBV13, the J call TRBJ2-4; 11 bases match TRBD2. From germline, CDR1 is PRHDT and CDR2 FYEKMQ (reference sequence). This CDR3 is 16 amino acids long. V lost 2 bases and J lost 6; bases outside the gene matches: 6. DNA for the CDR3: TGTGCCAGCAGCTTACATAGTGGGACTAGCGGAAACATTCAGTACTTC. Amino acid sequence: CASSLHSGTSGNIQYF.